This TCR beta chain was documented in a study of shared clonotypes between healthy human individuals (TCRdb year 2020). In terms of the full investigation: The cohort comprised a couple of women and a few men aged 18 to 49 years. For each donor, CD4 naive and CD4 memory were each run on three plates, CD8 naive on two plates, and CD8 memory on one plate. To estimate repertoire size and how much clonotypes are shared between individuals, the study performed deep sequencing of blood TCR repertoires from about 5 healthy adults. Libraries were prepared and TCR repertoires were sequenced by different laboratories using diverse techniques, in order to increase sequencing depth and limit assay-specific biases. Leukapheresis yielded between about 0.85 and 9 billion PBMCs per donor. Summary of the overall study and its limitations: About 4.5% of naive CD4, 3.5% of naive CD8, roughly 2.5% of memory CD4, and less than 0.45% of memory CD8 clonotypes were shared across four donors. Because the study included a small number of donors, the genetic and exposure-history diversity represented was limited. Even with the large sequencing depth, rarefaction of the sorted-subset datasets indicated that sequencing was incomplete. Compared with non-shared clonotypes, clonotypes shared by all four sorted-subset donors had higher generation probabilities. Larger estimated clonotype richness was generally found for naive subsets than for memory subsets. Pairwise subsampling indicated that sequencing depth was expected to affect the degree of clonotype sharing among donors. Only blood was sampled, and tissue TCR repertoires likely differ from those in blood.

TCR CDR3 regions were amplified from genomic DNA by multiplex PCR using the deep immunoSEQ assay. Genomic DNA extracted from each cell subset was distributed evenly over all wells of several immunoSEQ 96-well plates, and each plate served as one replicate. For sorted subsets, each replicate PCR was loaded with 200 to 250 ng genomic DNA, equivalent to approximately 33,000 T cell genomes. Purified libraries were quantified with a Qubit 3.0 fluorometer, sized on a Bioanalyzer 2100, and re-quantified with the KAPA Library Quantification kit. Every immunoSEQ 96-well plate was sequenced on a separate single-read 150-cycle Illumina NextSeq 550 flow cell. The paper's data handling went like this. Because the immunoSEQ output held only junctional sequences and lacked quality scores, the filtering could not match the filtering applied to full-length reads. Sequences were annotated with PyIR, a Python wrapper for IgBLAST v1.9, and V/J genes and CDR3 were assigned using IMGT germline references. Reads were filtered out if the reads had weak V/J assignments (E-value above 1e-6), no CDR3, stop codons, out-of-frame junctions, or ambiguous translated residues. V3J clonotypes were defined as sequences sharing the same inferred V gene, J gene, and CDR3 amino acid sequence. Percentage overlap between repertoires was calculated by dividing the number of shared unique clonotypes by the size of the smaller repertoire. RTK rarefaction, the Chao1 estimator, and Recon v2.1 estimates of unobserved clonotypes were used to assess repertoire richness. Generation probabilities were computed with OLGA for all TCRbeta clonotypes obtained by the gDNA method from several donors. Drawn from immuneACCESS, this table holds only the in-frame rearrangements with V and J called that TCRdb kept. Clones are partly lost; checked studies trace under half to an unresolved V gene and leave the rest unexplained. The V and J calls and clone size were taken over from that table, and D and trimming were inferred from the DNA. This sample has around 2,100,000 clones in its table, and over 85% of those were observed once. The ten largest clones represent 1.2% of the sample.

V gives up 7 bases and J gives up 5 bases, and the segment between their germline ends measures 12 bases. According to the germline V gene (reference sequence), CDR1 reads SGHAT and CDR2 reads FQDESV. Including cysteine and phenylalanine, the CDR3 has 12 amino acids. Kept here is only the CDR3 DNA, which spans 36 bases and is read in frame from base 1. To note about this clone: Its specific antigen is unknown. No base qualities exist here, and no much larger clone lies one base off it.

For the CD8 naive samples, CD45RO-negative cells were positively selected for CCR7, yielding a CD45RA+CCR7+ population from which TemRA cells were excluded. Healthy HIV-negative adults with no recently reported acute infections or vaccinations were included as donors. Every donor was a Caucasian adult residing in Nashville, Tennessee, USA. Blood was collected by leukapheresis, and PBMCs were isolated by Ficoll-Histopaque density gradient centrifugation and then cryopreserved in liquid nitrogen vapor phase. Purity and quantity of every magnetically sorted T cell population were checked by analytical flow cytometry. Each sorted fraction had its genomic DNA isolated and then quantified by UV absorbance on a Nanodrop 2000c.

The rearranged segments are TRBV11-1 and TRBJ2-7, with no confidently assigned D gene. This receptor was identified in a man younger than 30 in good health. The sequencing input was naive CD8+ T cells sorted from blood. The cell subset or site label on this specimen signifies: CD45RA+CCR7+. The CDR3 loop reads CASKQKEDEQYF. The nucleotides are TGTGCCAGCAAGCAGAAAGAAGACGAGCAGTACTTC.